The count of the clone carrying this T cell receptor beta chain is one. This specimen comes from a study of blood T cell repertoires in COVID-19. Authors' data handling: For nucleated cells, counts were estimated from reference gene primer amplification. The table came from immunoSEQ multiplex PCR; TCRdb's copy has only in-frame clones and leaves some out. That table gives V, J and clone size, and the DNA gave D and trimming. The sample carries roughly 200,000 clones, roughly 85% recorded once. With V trimmed by 6 bases and J by 2 bases, 25 bases remained unmatched. CDR3 length equals 22 residues. Germline CDR1 reads MNHGY; CDR2 reads SAAAGT.

The source material was peripheral blood. This chain connects TRBV6-8 to TRBJ2-1; 10 nucleotides agree with TRBD1. This clonotype was sampled from a human donor with active or convalescent COVID-19. The donor label of this sample is uncertain. Written as DNA, the CDR3 is TGTGCCAGCAGAGCCGGGACAGGGGAAGTTGTCGGGAGGGGAGAAGCCTACAATGAGCAGTTCTTC. This encodes CASRAGTGEVVGRGEAYNEQFF.